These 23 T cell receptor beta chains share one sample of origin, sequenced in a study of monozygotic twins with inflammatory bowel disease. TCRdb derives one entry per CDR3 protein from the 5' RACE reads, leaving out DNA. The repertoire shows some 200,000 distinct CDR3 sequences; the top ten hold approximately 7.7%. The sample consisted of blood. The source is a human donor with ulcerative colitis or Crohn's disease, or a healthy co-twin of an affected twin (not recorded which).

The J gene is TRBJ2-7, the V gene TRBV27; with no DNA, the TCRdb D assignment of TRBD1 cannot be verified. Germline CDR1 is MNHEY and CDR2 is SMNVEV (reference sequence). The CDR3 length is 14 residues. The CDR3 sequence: CATSPGTGAYEQYF.

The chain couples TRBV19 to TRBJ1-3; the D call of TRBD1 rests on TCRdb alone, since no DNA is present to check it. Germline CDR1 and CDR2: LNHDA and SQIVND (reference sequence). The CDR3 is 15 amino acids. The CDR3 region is CASTRGILSGDTIYF. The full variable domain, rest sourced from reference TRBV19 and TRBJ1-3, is DGGITQSPKYLFRKEGQNVTLSCEQNLNHDAMYWYRQDPGQGLRLIYYSQIVNDFQKGDIAEGYSVSREKKESFPLTVTSAQKNPTAFYLCASTRGILSGDTIYFGEGSWLTVV.

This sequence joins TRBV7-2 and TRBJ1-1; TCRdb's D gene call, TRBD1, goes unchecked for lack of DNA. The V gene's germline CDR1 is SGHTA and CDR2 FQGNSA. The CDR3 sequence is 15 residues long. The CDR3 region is CASSLVRGEGTEAFF.

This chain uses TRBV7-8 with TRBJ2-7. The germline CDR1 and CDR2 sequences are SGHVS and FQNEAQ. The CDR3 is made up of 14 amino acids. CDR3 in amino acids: CASSYSGESYEQYF.

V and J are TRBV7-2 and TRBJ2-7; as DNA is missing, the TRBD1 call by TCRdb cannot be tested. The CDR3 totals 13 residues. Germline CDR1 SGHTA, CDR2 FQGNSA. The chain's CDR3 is CASSGTGVGEQYF.

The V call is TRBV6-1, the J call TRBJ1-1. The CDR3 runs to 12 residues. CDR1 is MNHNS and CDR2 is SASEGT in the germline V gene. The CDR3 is CASSESLGEAFF.

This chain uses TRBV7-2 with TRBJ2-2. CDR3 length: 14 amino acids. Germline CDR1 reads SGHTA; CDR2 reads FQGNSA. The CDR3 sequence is CARSFSAEAGELFF.

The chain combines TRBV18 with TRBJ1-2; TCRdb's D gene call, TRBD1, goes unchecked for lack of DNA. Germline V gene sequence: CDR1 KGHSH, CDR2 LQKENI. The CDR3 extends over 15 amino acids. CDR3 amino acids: CASSPRAGGDYGYTF.

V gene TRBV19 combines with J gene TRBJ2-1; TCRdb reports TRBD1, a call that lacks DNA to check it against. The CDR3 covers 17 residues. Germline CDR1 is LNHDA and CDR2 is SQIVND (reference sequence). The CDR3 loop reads CASSTPVGRGTYNEQFF.

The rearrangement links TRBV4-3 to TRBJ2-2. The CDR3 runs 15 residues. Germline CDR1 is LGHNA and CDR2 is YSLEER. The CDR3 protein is CASSAATSNTGELFF.

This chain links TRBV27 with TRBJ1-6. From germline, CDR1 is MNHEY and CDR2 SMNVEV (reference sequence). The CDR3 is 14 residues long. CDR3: CASRRDLNNSPLHF.

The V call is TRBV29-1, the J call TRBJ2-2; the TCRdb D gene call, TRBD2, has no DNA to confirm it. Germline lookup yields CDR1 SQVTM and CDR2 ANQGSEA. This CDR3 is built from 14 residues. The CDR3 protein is CSVGQEVNTGELFF.

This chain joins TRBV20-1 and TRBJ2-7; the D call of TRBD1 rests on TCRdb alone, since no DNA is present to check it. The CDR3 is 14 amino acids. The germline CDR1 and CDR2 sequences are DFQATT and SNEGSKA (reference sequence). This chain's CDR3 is CSADGRPAGYEQYF.

The CDR3 spells CASSLAVLAQYNEQFF. This chain connects TRBV7-2 to TRBJ2-1; TCRdb picks TRBD2, but there is no DNA to check that call. The CDR3 contains 16 residues. Germline values: CDR1 SGHTA, CDR2 FQGNSA.

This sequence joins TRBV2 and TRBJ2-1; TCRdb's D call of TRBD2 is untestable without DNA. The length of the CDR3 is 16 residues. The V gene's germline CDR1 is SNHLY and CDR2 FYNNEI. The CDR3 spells CASKTTSGRANNEQFF.

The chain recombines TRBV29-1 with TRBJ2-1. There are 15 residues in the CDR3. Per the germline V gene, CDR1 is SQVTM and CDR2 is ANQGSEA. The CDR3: CSVEGTGSSYNEQFF.

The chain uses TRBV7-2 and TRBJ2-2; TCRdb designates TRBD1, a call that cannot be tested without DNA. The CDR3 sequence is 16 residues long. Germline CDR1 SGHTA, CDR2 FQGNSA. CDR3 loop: CASSSADRSVTGELFF.

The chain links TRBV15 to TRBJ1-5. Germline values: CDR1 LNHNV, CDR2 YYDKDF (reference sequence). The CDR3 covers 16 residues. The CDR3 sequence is CATSRDLETINQPQHF.

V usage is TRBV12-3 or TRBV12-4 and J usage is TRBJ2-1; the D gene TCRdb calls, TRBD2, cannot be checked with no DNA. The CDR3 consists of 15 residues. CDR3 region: CASSLISGAYNEQFF.

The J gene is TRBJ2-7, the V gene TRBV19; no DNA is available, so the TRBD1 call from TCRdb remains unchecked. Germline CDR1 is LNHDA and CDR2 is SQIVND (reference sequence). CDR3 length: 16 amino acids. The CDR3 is CASSTDYRQGGYEQYF.

CDR3 sequence reads: CASSLGERYYNEQFF. V is TRBV12-3 or TRBV12-4 and J is TRBJ2-1. This CDR3 has 15 residues.

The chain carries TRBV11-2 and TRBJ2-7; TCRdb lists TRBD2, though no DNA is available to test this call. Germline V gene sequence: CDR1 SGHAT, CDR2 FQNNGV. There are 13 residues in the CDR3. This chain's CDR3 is CASSEGFRYEQYF.

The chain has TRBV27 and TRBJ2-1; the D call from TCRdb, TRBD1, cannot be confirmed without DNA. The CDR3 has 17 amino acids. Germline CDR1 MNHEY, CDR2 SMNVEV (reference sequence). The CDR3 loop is CASSSETGTGSYNEQFF.